The sample holds a few counts of the clone carrying this TCR beta chain. The method was immunoSEQ multiplex PCR; TCRdb's version includes in-frame clones alone and lacks a portion of them. The profile covers 14,000 to 15,000 clones, with under 40% appearing a single time and 35% to 50% taken by the ten largest. This CDR3 has 13 amino acids. V was cut by 2 bases and J by 3 bases, with 8 bases left in between. Germline values: CDR1 MDHEN, CDR2 SYDVKM. This entry comes from a study of neoadjuvant anti-PD-1 for oral cavity cancer. Specified time point: after neoadjuvant nivolumab, at surgical resection. Cohort: HPV-negative, locally advanced oral cavity squamous cell carcinoma patients.

The source was tumor tissue, collected after nivolumab (anti-PD-1) treatment. The source of this sequence is a person between 40 and 85 years old with oral cavity squamous cell carcinoma. The chain joins TRBV28 to TRBJ2-7; unclear D gene. This CDR3 is CASSLPVLYEQYF. The CDR3 nucleotides are TGTGCCAGCAGTTTACCGGTCCTCTACGAGCAGTACTTC.